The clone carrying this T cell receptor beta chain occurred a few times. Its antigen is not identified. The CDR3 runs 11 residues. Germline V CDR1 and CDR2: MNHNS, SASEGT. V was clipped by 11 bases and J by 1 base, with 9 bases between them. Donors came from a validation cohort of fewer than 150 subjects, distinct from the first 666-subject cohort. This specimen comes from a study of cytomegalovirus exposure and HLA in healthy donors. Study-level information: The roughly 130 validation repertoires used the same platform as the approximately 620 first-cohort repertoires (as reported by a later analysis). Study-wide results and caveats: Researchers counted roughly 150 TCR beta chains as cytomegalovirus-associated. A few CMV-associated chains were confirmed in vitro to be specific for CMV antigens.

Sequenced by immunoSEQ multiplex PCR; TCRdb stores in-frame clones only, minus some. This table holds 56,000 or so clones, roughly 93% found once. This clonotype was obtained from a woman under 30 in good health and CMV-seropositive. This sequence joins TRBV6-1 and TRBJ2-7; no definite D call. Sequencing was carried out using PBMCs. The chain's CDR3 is CAVRPSYEQYF. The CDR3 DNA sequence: TGTGCCGTCAGGCCTTCCTACGAGCAGTACTTC.